The 32 T cell receptor beta chains given below trace back to one sample, sequenced in a study of CD8+ T cells in alopecia areata. Noted treatment: oral pan-JAK inhibitor, 5-10 mg twice daily. The sequencing template was cDNA reverse transcribed from extracted RNA. Clones were read by immunoSEQ multiplex PCR, and TCRdb kept only the in-frame ones, dropping some. The data show about 290,000 clones, 58% seen once. Sequencing was performed on CD4+ T cells sorted from blood, taken at week 24, from a patient treated with tofacitinib. Receptors were obtained from a human donor with alopecia areata.

The chain uses TRBV30 and TRBJ1-1, with 8 positions matching TRBD1. CDR3 length: 14 residues. CDR1 GTSNPN and CDR2 SVGIG come from the germline V gene (reference sequence). Trimming cost V 2 bases and J 9 bases; bases outside gene matches: 11. CDR3 nucleotide sequence: TGTGCCTGGAGTACACCCCGGGACAGGAAAAAAGCTTTCTTT. Translation: CAWSTPRDRKKAFF.

This chain connects TRBV5-1 to TRBJ2-3; D is ambiguous. Germline V gene data show CDR1 as SGHRS and CDR2 as YFSETQ. This CDR3 is 16 amino acids long. Trimming stripped 0 bases from V and 6 bases from J, with 17 bases between. This CDR3 is CASSLAEGGGADTQYF. CDR3 sequence (DNA): TGCGCCAGCAGCTTGGCCGAAGGTGGCGGAGCGGATACGCAGTATTTT.

The genes are TRBV7-9 and TRBJ1-2; D is uncertain. The length of the CDR3 is 15 residues. Trimming took off 3 bases at V and 3 bases at J, with 14 bases between the two ends. Germline CDR1 reads SEHNR; CDR2 reads FQNEAQ (reference sequence). The CDR3 reads CASSLSLQRDYGYTF. The DNA for the CDR3 is TGTGCCAGCAGCTTGTCCCTCCAGAGAGACTATGGCTACACCTTC.

This rearrangement joins TRBV6-1 to TRBJ2-5; 10 bases fit TRBD1. Germline CDR1 and CDR2: MNHNS and SASEGT. The CDR3 loop spans 15 amino acids. After removal of 8 bases from V and 5 bases from J, the junction contained 11 bases not matched to a gene. CDR3 sequence (DNA): TGTGCCAGCCCTTCCTGGACAGGGGGTTTTGAGACCCAGTACTTC. This gives the protein CASPSWTGGFETQYF.

The V call is TRBV30, the J call TRBJ1-1; D gene ambiguous. Germline V lookup: CDR1 GTSNPN, CDR2 SVGIG (reference sequence). The ends were cut back, 0 bases at V and 5 bases at J, with 7 bases in the middle. This CDR3 has 12 residues. The CDR3 is CAWSVFGTEAFF. In nucleotides, the CDR3 is TGTGCCTGGAGTGTATTTGGGACTGAAGCTTTCTTT.

V usage is TRBV5-1 and J usage is TRBJ1-2; D is possibly TRBD1 (5 bases). Trimming stripped 0 bases from V and 6 bases from J, with 9 bases between. There are 13 residues in the CDR3. Per the germline V gene, CDR1 is SGHRS and CDR2 is YFSETQ. The CDR3 loop is CASSLEGNDGYTF. Written as DNA, the CDR3 is TGCGCCAGCAGCTTGGAGGGGAACGATGGCTACACCTTC.

This clone occurred a few times. The rearrangement links TRBV7-9 to TRBJ2-5; no definite D call. Trimming took off 4 bases at V and 3 bases at J, with 15 bases between the two ends. The CDR3 spans 15 residues. Germline CDR1 is SEHNR and CDR2 is FQNEAQ (reference sequence). CDR3 bases: TGTGCCAGCAGCTCCAGTACCGGGCCAAAAGAGACCCAGTACTTC. Translated, it gives CASSSSTGPKETQYF.

The chain employs TRBV7-2 and TRBJ2-4; the D is unclear. V lost 4 bases, J lost 7 bases, and 11 bases lay in between. The germline V gene encodes CDR1 SGHTA and CDR2 FQGNSA. The CDR3 has 13 residues. The CDR3 nucleotides read TGTGCCAGCAGCTCCCAGGCCAGCAACATTCAGTACTTC. This gives the protein CASSSQASNIQYF.

As regards this clone: This same CDR3 is encoded by further DNA sequences in the sample. The chain combines TRBV2 with TRBJ1-5; possibly TRBD1 for D (6 bases). This CDR3 is built from 14 residues. Germline CDR1 SNHLY, CDR2 FYNNEI. V dropped 3 bases and J dropped 7 bases, with 13 bases sitting between them. The DNA for the CDR3 is TGTGCCAGCAGTGATTCGGGAAGGGGGCAGCCCCAGCATTTT. This translates into CASSDSGRGQPQHF.

The gene calls are TRBV6-5 and TRBJ2-7; 7 bases line up with TRBD1. The CDR3 is 13 amino acids. After removal of 7 bases from V and 1 base from J, the junction contained 4 bases not matched to a gene. Germline lookup yields CDR1 MNHEY and CDR2 SVGAGI. The CDR3 region is CASTRTGSYEQYF. The DNA for the CDR3 is TGTGCCAGCACTCGGACAGGATCCTACGAGCAGTACTTC.

V usage is TRBV6-1 and J usage is TRBJ2-5, with a possible D match to TRBD1 (7 bases). The V gene's germline CDR1 is MNHNS and CDR2 SASEGT. V dropped 2 bases and J dropped 4 bases, with 11 bases sitting between them. CDR3 length: 14 residues. CDR3 amino acids: CASSEPGGGETQYF. CDR3 coding DNA: TGTGCCAGCAGTGAACCAGGGGGAGGAGAGACCCAGTACTTC.

This chain links TRBV30 with TRBJ2-3; unclear D gene. The CDR3 is 12 residues long. CDR1 GTSNPN and CDR2 SVGIG come from the germline V gene (reference sequence). Trimming took off 0 bases at V and 6 bases at J, with 7 bases between the two ends. Here the CDR3 reads CAWSVIYDTQYF. The CDR3 DNA follows: TGTGCCTGGAGTGTAATATACGATACGCAGTATTTT.

This clone was seen only a few times. The chain joins TRBV25-1 to TRBJ1-5; TRBD1 might be the D (5 bases). Trimming shortened V by 4 bases and J by 7 bases, and 11 bases separated the two germline ends. There are 13 residues in the CDR3. The germline CDR1 and CDR2 sequences are MGHDK and SYGVNS. CDR3 nucleotides: TGTGCCAGCAGTGGAGGGGCAGGGCAGCCCCAGCATTTT. Its protein product is CASSGGAGQPQHF.

This clone has only a few counts. V and J are TRBV9 and TRBJ1-2; the match to TRBD1 covers 8 bases. Germline V gene lookup returns CDR1 SGDLS and CDR2 YYNGEE. V shed 0 bases and J 7 bases; nucleotides not matched to a gene: 11. This CDR3 comprises 16 residues. The CDR3 reads CASSVAPLGQGGGYTF. In DNA form, the CDR3 reads TGTGCCAGCAGCGTAGCCCCACTCGGACAGGGCGGTGGCTACACCTTC.

The chain links TRBV5-1 to TRBJ2-1; either TRBD1 or TRBD2 may fit D (5 bases each). CDR3 length equals 16 residues. V dropped 0 bases and J dropped 4 bases, with 14 bases sitting between them. The germline gives CDR1 SGHRS, CDR2 YFSETQ. The CDR3 DNA reads TGCGCCAGCAGCTTGGTTTTGGGGGACGAGTACAATGAGCAGTTCTTC. Encoded protein: CASSLVLGDEYNEQFF.

This chain connects TRBV30 to TRBJ1-2; no definite D call. The CDR3 spans 13 residues. V lost 6 bases to trimming and J lost 3 bases, with 14 bases between them. Germline V lookup: CDR1 GTSNPN, CDR2 SVGIG (reference sequence). The CDR3 sequence is CACYKGGDYGYTF. The DNA for the CDR3 is TGTGCCTGCTACAAGGGAGGAGACTATGGCTACACCTTC.

This clone was recorded a few times. CDR3 nucleotides: TGTGCCTGGAGTCTGGGACTAGCGGGCTCTGGGGCCAACGTCCTGACTTTC. It yields the protein CAWSLGLAGSGANVLTF. V gene TRBV30 combines with J gene TRBJ2-6; 12 nucleotides agree with TRBD2. There are 17 residues in the CDR3. The V segment lost 2 bases and the J segment 0 bases; nucleotides outside the gene matches: 2. The germline CDR1 and CDR2 sequences are GTSNPN and SVGIG (reference sequence).

This rearrangement joins TRBV5-1 to TRBJ2-7; D is possibly TRBD2 (6 bases). This CDR3 is built from 13 residues. V was cut by 4 bases and J by 3 bases, with 11 bases left in between. Germline V gene data show CDR1 as SGHRS and CDR2 as YFSETQ. The CDR3 sequence is CASSRDGGYEQYF. The CDR3 DNA reads TGCGCCAGCAGCCGGGACGGGGGCTACGAGCAGTACTTC.

This clone was found once. The V and J genes are TRBV30 and TRBJ1-1; D might be TRBD1 (5 bases). V shed 4 bases and J shed 0 bases, with 12 bases lying between them. The CDR3 is made up of 14 amino acids. Germline values: CDR1 GTSNPN, CDR2 SVGIG (reference sequence). Here the CDR3 DNA reads TGTGCCTGGATCCGACGAGGGGTGAACACTGAAGCTTTCTTT. The encoded protein is CAWIRRGVNTEAFF.

This rearrangement joins TRBV30 to TRBJ1-4, with D perhaps TRBD1 (6 bases). Trimming pared 4 bases from V and 4 bases from J, leaving 13 bases between. The CDR3 sequence is 14 residues long. Germline V gene data show CDR1 as GTSNPN and CDR2 as SVGIG (reference sequence). The CDR3 DNA sequence: TGTGCCTGGAACCAGGGGCGACTTAATGAAAAACTGTTTTTT. It codes for CAWNQGRLNEKLFF.

With respect to this clone: The same CDR3 arises from other DNA sequences in this sample as well. The chain carries TRBV2 and TRBJ2-5; no reliable D call. Trimming removed 2 bases at V and 4 bases at J, with 2 bases between. Germline assignment: CDR1 SNHLY and CDR2 FYNNEI. There are 11 residues in the CDR3. DNA of the CDR3: TGTGCCAGCAGTGAAAGAGAGACCCAGTACTTC. Translated: CASSERETQYF.

This clone was recorded only once. V usage is TRBV4-2 and J usage is TRBJ2-3, with no clear D. This CDR3 is built from 16 residues. The V gene's germline CDR1 is LGHNA and CDR2 YNFKEQ. The V gene lost 0 bases and the J gene lost 0 bases, with 10 bases spanning the gap. The CDR3: CASSQDRSTSTDTQYF. CDR3 sequence (DNA): TGTGCCAGCAGCCAAGATCGATCTACAAGCACAGATACGCAGTATTTT.

The genes are TRBV7-2 and TRBJ2-2; D might be TRBD2 (5 bases). Trimming removed 6 bases from V and 5 bases from J, with 13 bases in between. CDR3 length: 14 amino acids. Germline-derived CDR1 and CDR2 are SGHTA and FQGNSA. The CDR3 DNA reads TGTGCCAGCAGTCACGGAAGAGGGACCGGGGAGCTGTTTTTT. The encoded protein is CASSHGRGTGELFF.

This clone was seen a few times. The chain employs TRBV7-8 and TRBJ2-7, with TRBD2 matching over 9 bases. Trimming cost V 1 base and J 3 bases; bases outside gene matches: 10. The CDR3 loop spans 17 amino acids. Germline V lookup: CDR1 SGHVS, CDR2 FQNEAQ. CDR3 amino acids: CASSLGGGSGRGYEQYF. CDR3 DNA sequence: TGTGCCAGCAGCTTAGGAGGGGGTAGCGGGAGAGGCTACGAGCAGTACTTC.

V gene TRBV4-1 combines with J gene TRBJ2-7; D is unresolved. From germline, CDR1 is MGHRA and CDR2 YSYEKL. V dropped 2 bases and J dropped 3 bases, with 11 bases sitting between them. The CDR3 has 14 residues. The CDR3 protein is CASSQPFRSYEQYF. CDR3 coding DNA: TGCGCCAGCAGCCAACCATTCAGGAGCTACGAGCAGTACTTC.

Turning to this clone: The same CDR3 is also encoded by other DNA sequences in this sample. The chain has TRBV7-2 and TRBJ1-6; D not certain. V lost 1 base, J lost 10 bases, and 2 bases lay in between. This CDR3 is 11 amino acids long. Looked up from germline, CDR1 is SGHTA and CDR2 is FQGNSA. CDR3 nucleotide sequence: TGTGCCAGCAGCTTAGACTCACCCCTCCACTTT. It yields the protein CASSLDSPLHF.

The chain is built from TRBV15 and TRBJ2-5; D not certain. The CDR3 covers 12 residues. Trimming cost V 0 bases and J 9 bases, with 8 bases left between them. Per germline, CDR1 LNHNV and CDR2 YYDKDF (reference sequence). The CDR3 sequence: CATSRDREAQYF. In nucleotides, the CDR3 is TGTGCCACCAGCAGAGATAGGGAAGCCCAGTACTTC.

The CDR3 protein is CASSSVHTDTQYF. The CDR3 region has the DNA TGTGCCAGCAGCTCCGTCCACACAGATACGCAGTATTTT. The chain links TRBV7-2 to TRBJ2-3; D gene ambiguous. CDR3 size: 13 residues. Per the germline V gene, CDR1 is SGHTA and CDR2 is FQGNSA. V lost 4 bases to trimming and J lost 2 bases, with 7 bases between them.

This chain links TRBV2 with TRBJ2-5; D remains ambiguous. V was pared by 6 bases and J by 5 bases, with 7 bases between. The germline V gene has CDR1 SNHLY and CDR2 FYNNEI. The CDR3 loop spans 11 amino acids. The CDR3 here is CASRSRETQYF. Written as DNA, the CDR3 is TGTGCCAGCAGATCCCGGGAGACCCAGTACTTC.

This clone was detected only a few times. The chain has TRBV10-3 and TRBJ2-3, with TRBD2 as a possible D gene (5 bases). Germline lookup yields CDR1 ENHRY and CDR2 SYGVKD. The CDR3 is 18 amino acids. Between the trimmed V and J ends, which lost 0 bases and 2 bases, there was a span of 18 bases. The CDR3 bases are TGTGCCATCAGTGAGTCGAGGGTTAACCCCATCTACACAGATACGCAGTATTTT. Encoded protein: CAISESRVNPIYTDTQYF.

The chain joins TRBV7-2 to TRBJ1-1; D unresolved. The germline V gene has CDR1 SGHTA and CDR2 FQGNSA. The CDR3 runs 15 residues. Trimming pared 5 bases from V and 8 bases from J, leaving 21 bases between. CDR3 sequence: CASSRLRTPAGEAFF. The CDR3 bases are TGTGCCAGCAGCCGTCTGAGGACCCCGGCCGGGGAAGCTTTCTTT.

The chain couples TRBV5-1 to TRBJ1-6; D is unresolved. This CDR3 comprises 18 residues. Trimming stripped 4 bases from V and 1 base from J, with 18 bases between. Germline lookup yields CDR1 SGHRS and CDR2 YFSETQ. Here the CDR3 reads CASSREATDLSYNSPLHF. CDR3 bases: TGCGCCAGCAGCCGCGAGGCTACAGACCTTTCCTATAATTCACCCCTCCACTTT.